This T cell receptor beta chain was retrieved from a study of blood T cell repertoires in COVID-19. CDR1 and CDR2 from the germline V gene are SGHTA and FQGTGA. V shed 5 bases, J shed 2 bases, and the junction held 7 bases outside the gene matches. The CDR3 runs 16 residues. Assay: immunoSEQ multiplex PCR; the TCRdb copy retains only in-frame clones and omits some. The sample has hundreds of thousands of clones, 70% to 85% seen once. The TCR comes from a woman of 80 years or more with acute or convalescent COVID-19. The chain joins TRBV7-3 to TRBJ2-1; 9 nucleotides line up with TRBD1. Sequencing was carried out using peripheral blood. CDR3 protein: CASSPTRDRAYNEQFF. CDR3 bases: TGTGCCAGCAGCCCCACCCGGGACAGGGCCTACAATGAGCAGTTCTTC.